The TCR beta chain described here comes from a study of Graves' ophthalmopathy and Graves' hyperthyroidism. Findings and limits, study-wide: Most thyroid clonotypes with frequency above 0.001 were detected in blood too. Ophthalmopathy progression prediction by the model yielded a sensitivity of approximately 71% and a specificity of 72.22%.

From germline, CDR1 is MNHEY and CDR2 SVGAGI. The CDR3 is made up of 15 amino acids. V dropped 3 bases and J dropped 0 bases, with 11 bases sitting between them. Each diagnosis was determined on the basis of clinical symptoms, serum thyroxine, TRAb, thyroid ultrasound and orbital computed tomography. PBMCs were isolated by Ficoll-Paque density gradient centrifugation, using about 10 ml of fresh peripheral blood as the starting material. This clonotype was seen repeatedly, ten times or more. Its antigen is not identified. RNA transcripts served as template for amplifying TCR beta CDR3 sequences. Second-round multiplex PCR followed a first-round RT-PCR using HTBI primers. TCRdb used MiXCR to reprocess the multiplex PCR reads, holding one entry per CDR3 protein. Here the sample spans 450,000 or so distinct CDR3 sequences, around an eighth being singletons.

This sequence joins TRBV6-5 and TRBJ1-1; D is undetermined. The source material was blood. This receptor was obtained from a woman younger than 45 with Graves' ophthalmopathy. Here the CDR3 DNA reads TGTGCCAGCAGTTATCTCTACACTGTGAACACTGAAGCTTTCTTT. As protein: CASSYLYTVNTEAFF.